This section outlines one TCR beta chain sequence together with its context. Its antigen is currently not known. Per-nucleotide qualities are absent, and no much larger clonotype sits a single base away. The cohort was made up of approximately 670 healthy bone marrow donors. At the time of sampling, every cohort member was nominally healthy, though immune exposures that went unrecorded were likely present. The donor was CMV seronegative and belonged to the group of 380 or so seronegative cohort members. Every donor gave a peripheral blood sample, and the peripheral blood mononuclear cells from that sample were used for TCR beta sequencing. Genomic DNA extraction from the blood cell samples was performed with the Qiagen DNeasy Blood Extraction Kit. V is reduced by 1 base and J by 3 bases, leaving a spacing of 7 bases between them. Taken from the germline V gene, the CDR1 and CDR2 loops are LGHNA and YSLEER. Taken from cysteine to phenylalanine, the CDR3 has 13 residues. Just CDR3 DNA is preserved here, 39 bases in frame from base 1.

This entry comes from a study of cytomegalovirus exposure and HLA in healthy donors listed by TCRdb under 2017. General notes on the study: According to an earlier analysis of a few hundred of the donors, about 190 million T cells yielded 117 million unique TCR beta sequences and more than 250 Gb of sequence data. Roughly 310 gigabases of sequencing data and tens of millions of unique TCR sequences were included in an early release covering over 600 HLA-typed donors. Of the roughly 390 genotyped donors, around 81% fell in the genetic ancestry cluster associated with self-reported Caucasian donors. The study aimed to test whether signatures of past pathogen exposure could be identified by cataloging public T cell receptors. The study used immunosequencing to profile the T cell repertoires of hundreds of subjects and linked those repertoires to cytomegalovirus serostatus. Along with the approximately 650-subject first cohort, a separate validation cohort of approximately 110 different subjects was used. High-throughput TCR immunosequencing, statistical association of individual TCRs with disease status, and machine learning were combined to predict cytomegalovirus infection status. A later analysis re-examined previously published TCR beta repertoires from more than 550 donors and added high-resolution HLA genotyping to investigate patterns of TCR occurrence. The later analysis used no new phenotypic data to find candidate immune exposures, relying instead on TCR beta sequences and their occurrence across donors. An earlier analysis of several hundred of the donors used high-throughput TCR beta sequencing to judge whether each TCR beta V gene segment behaved as functional or pseudogenic. Donor age, sex, ethnicity and CMV serostatus were compiled together with the repertoire data. Genome-wide SNP genotypes for about 60% of the roughly 670 donors were used in a later genetic analysis, which treated that subset as a discovery cohort. Every repertoire in the discovery cohort had been generated on one and the same sequencing platform. HLA typing included class I and class II loci at four-digit resolution. The number of donors typed differed by locus, with 629-630 for A, B, C, DRB1 and DQB1, 522 for DQA1, under 610 for DPA1, and under 490 for DPB1. Four to six DR-DQ haplotypes were handled as single units for association and clustering, since linkage in the cohort was strong. Across some 400 genotyped donors of the cohort, an average of approximately 200,000 unique TCR beta nucleotide sequences per donor were sequenced, and roughly 18% of those sequences were non-productive.

Libraries were built with the immunoSEQ multiplex PCR assay. A mixture of 60 forward primers for TCR Vbeta segments and 13 reverse primers for TCR Jbeta segments was used in the multiplex PCR. The CDR3 region of rearranged TCR beta genes was amplified from genomic DNA by a multiplex PCR assay. Amplified TCR beta libraries were sequenced as 87-base-pair reads on the Illumina HiSeq System. Per the source publication's procedure: Across the 670 or so repertoires, a later analysis counted 78 million or so unique TCR beta chains, some 11 million of which were shared by at least two donors. Raw reads were error-corrected and collapsed into unique sequences by a nearest-neighbor algorithm in which closely related sequences were merged to remove PCR and sequencing errors. Alignment of CDR3 sequences to IMGT reference sequences was used to assign V, D and J gene segments. Each retained sequence needed at least a six-nucleotide match to both a V gene segment and a J gene segment. A rearrangement counted as productive if the CDR3 had no stop codons and remained in frame with V and J, and every other rearrangement counted as non-productive. CDR3 was defined by IMGT convention, running from the second conserved V-encoded cysteine to the conserved J-encoded phenylalanine. In an earlier analysis of 587 of the donors, sequences lacking an unambiguous match to a single V gene segment were excluded. In an earlier analysis of approximately 590 of the donors, a V segment was called functional when productive rearrangements were above 56.7%, and segregating when the standard deviation between donors exceeded 5%. A statistical classification framework was built for diagnosing cytomegalovirus status from the catalog of TCR beta chain sequences. In a later analysis, TCR nucleotide sequences were compared against IMGT/GENE-DB human TR gene sequences so that V and J genes could be assigned. In a later analysis, CDR3 sequences and most-parsimonious VDJ recombination scenarios were assigned using the TCRdist pipeline. A later analysis defined each TCR beta chain by its CDR3 amino acid sequence plus V-gene family, and excluded reads lacking a unique V-gene family. To address suspected cross-contamination and a sequencing artifact, a later analysis removed around 590 highly shared, low-generation-probability nucleotide sequences. In a later analysis, a clonal expansion index for each public chain was calculated from normalized within-repertoire ranks of inferred template counts. In a later analysis, generation probabilities were computed with a VDJ recombination model fitted to out-of-frame rearrangements, and the resulting probabilities were checked against IGoR. In a later analysis, hypergeometric tests were used to score TCR-TCR, TCR-HLA and TCR-CMV co-occurrence, with a repertoire-size bias correction applied to TCR pairs. A later analysis estimated false discovery rates by permuting HLA or CMV assignments 20 times. A later analysis grouped co-occurring TCRs with DBSCAN, adding TCRdist sequence similarity when clustering within HLA-allele-positive subsets. Co-occurrence clustering excluded repertoires with fewer than 30,000 or more than 120,000 public chains, plus five with anomalous nucleotide sharing. As stored in TCRdb, this immuneACCESS dataset retains in-frame rearrangements with V and J assigned. A fraction of the clones does not appear; measured against another copy, unresolved V genes explain less than half of the discrepancy, and the remainder lacks a known reason. The V and J calls and clone size were taken over from that table, and D and trimming were inferred from the DNA. For this sample the table gives some 130,000 clones, of which almost 80% were detected only once. The ten largest clones take up 1.4% to 1.5% of the sample.

Broader findings and caveats from the paper: A later genetic analysis reported fewer N-insertions in productive TCRs among donors in an Asian-associated ancestry cluster than the roughly 640-donor mean. Roughly uniform sequencing depth across donors was assumed in presence/absence analyses, although this assumption may not hold. Correlated functional status among segregating V segments might be attributable to linkage disequilibrium, but an unknown experimental factor could not be ruled out. A total of fewer than 200 TCR beta chains were listed by the study as associated with cytomegalovirus. In a later genetic analysis, a missense DCLRE1C variant was associated with V-gene and J-gene trimming of TCR beta chains, and the association was replicated in an independent cohort. Most CMV-associated TCR beta chains appeared to be HLA-restricted in a later analysis, and the HLA associations seemed to be driven largely by CMV exposure. In a later analysis, some 17,000 TCR beta sequences were associated with specific HLA alleles at a false discovery rate of 0.05. Because HLA typing was missing for some donors at each locus, association tests included only the typed subset. Because counts were too low, roughly 16 rarely observed V segments, including chromosome 9 orphons, were left out of the earlier analysis of 587 of the donors. A cluster of highly shared sequence variants was judged likely to represent a technical artifact of the sequencing pipeline. Most TCR sequences were seen in very few donors, while some public TCRs were found in many individuals. According to a later analysis, TCR association rates differed among HLA loci, with DRB1 alleles showing the most associated TCRs and HLA-C alleles showing the fewest. Some IMGT-functional V segments, including TRBV6-2 and TRBV6-3, could not be told apart with the 87-base-pair reads, so those segments were excluded. This cohort had only TCR beta chains sequenced, and the lack of alpha or paired-chain data limited which features could be detected. In a later analysis, several top co-occurrence clusters were reported to appear linked to parvovirus B19, influenza, CMV and Epstein-Barr virus. For the cohort, immune exposure information was limited to CMV serostatus. Compared with equally common non-associated chains, HLA-associated TCR beta chains in a later analysis were more clonally expanded and had lower generation probabilities. Broadly in line with IMGT annotations, most TCR beta V segments showed up in productive rearrangements about 87% or about 30% of the time in an earlier analysis of around 600 of the donors. The authors suggested that the approach could potentially be extended to other disease states and immunological phenotypes. In vitro tests confirmed that a few of the cytomegalovirus-associated TCR beta chains recognize cytomegalovirus antigens. Assigning TCR associations to individual alleles was difficult when HLA alleles, especially DR and DQ, strongly co-occurred. In both the original and validation cohorts, the classifier was reported to diagnose cytomegalovirus status with high specificity and sensitivity. A further reported finding was that TCR beta sequences accurately predicted the HLA-A and HLA-B alleles for most subjects in the first cohort.

The TCR sequence derives from a female donor in good health and CMV-seronegative. Sequenced: PBMCs. The rearranged segments are TRBV4-3 and TRBJ2-7; a tentative D call is TRBD2 (6 bases match). The CDR3 region reads CASSQAGDYEQYF. At the DNA level, the sequence is TGCGCCAGCAGCCAAGCGGGGGACTACGAGCAGTACTTC.